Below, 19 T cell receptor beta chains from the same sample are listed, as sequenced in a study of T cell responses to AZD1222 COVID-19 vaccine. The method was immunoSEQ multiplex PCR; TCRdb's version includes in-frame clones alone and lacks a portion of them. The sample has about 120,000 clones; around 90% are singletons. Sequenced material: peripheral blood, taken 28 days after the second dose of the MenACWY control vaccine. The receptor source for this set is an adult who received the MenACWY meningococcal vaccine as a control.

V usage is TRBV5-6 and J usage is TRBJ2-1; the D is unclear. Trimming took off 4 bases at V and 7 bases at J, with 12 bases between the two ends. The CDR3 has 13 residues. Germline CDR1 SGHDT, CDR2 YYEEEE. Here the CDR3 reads CASSGTSGNEQFF. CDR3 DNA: TGTGCCAGCAGCGGAACCAGTGGGAATGAGCAGTTCTTC.

In DNA, the CDR3 is TGTGCCAGCAGCCTTTACAGGGGGAAGCAGCCCCAGCATTTT. Encoded protein: CASSLYRGKQPQHF. The chain recombines TRBV5-6 with TRBJ1-5, with 8 nucleotides matching TRBD1. CDR3 length equals 14 residues. Trimming at V came to 4 bases and at J to 7 bases, leaving 7 bases not matched to a gene. Germline V gene sequence: CDR1 SGHDT, CDR2 YYEEEE.

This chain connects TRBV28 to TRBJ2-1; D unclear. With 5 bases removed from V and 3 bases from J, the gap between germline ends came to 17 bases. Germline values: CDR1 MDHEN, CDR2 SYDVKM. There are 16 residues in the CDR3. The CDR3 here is CASSLSGLGLYNEQFF. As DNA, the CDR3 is TGTGCCAGCAGTCTAAGTGGGCTAGGGCTCTACAATGAGCAGTTCTTC. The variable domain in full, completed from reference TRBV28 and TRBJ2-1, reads DVKVTQSSRYLVKRTGEKVFLECVQDMDHENMFWYRQDPGLGLRLIYFSYDVKMKEKGDIPEGYSVSREKKERFSLILESASTNQTSMYLCASSLSGLGLYNEQFFGPGTRLTVL.

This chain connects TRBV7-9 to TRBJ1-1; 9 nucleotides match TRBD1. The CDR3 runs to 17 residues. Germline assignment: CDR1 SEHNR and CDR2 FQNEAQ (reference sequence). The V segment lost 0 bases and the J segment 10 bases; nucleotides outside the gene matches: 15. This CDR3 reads CASSLATPGQGPRRAFF. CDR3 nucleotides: TGTGCCAGCAGCTTAGCAACCCCGGGACAGGGACCCCGAAGAGCTTTCTTT.

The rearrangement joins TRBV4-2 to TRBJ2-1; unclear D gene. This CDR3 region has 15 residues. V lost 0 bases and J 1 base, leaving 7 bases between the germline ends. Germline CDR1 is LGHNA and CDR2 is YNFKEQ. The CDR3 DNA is TGTGCCAGCAGCCAAGATCGGCGTTCCTACAATGAGCAGTTCTTC. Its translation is CASSQDRRSYNEQFF.

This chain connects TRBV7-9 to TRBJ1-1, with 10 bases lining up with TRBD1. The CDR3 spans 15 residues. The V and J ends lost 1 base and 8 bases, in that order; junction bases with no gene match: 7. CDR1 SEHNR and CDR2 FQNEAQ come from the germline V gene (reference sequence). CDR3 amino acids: CASSLVTGGHQEAFF. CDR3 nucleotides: TGTGCCAGCAGCTTAGTGACAGGGGGCCATCAGGAAGCTTTCTTT.

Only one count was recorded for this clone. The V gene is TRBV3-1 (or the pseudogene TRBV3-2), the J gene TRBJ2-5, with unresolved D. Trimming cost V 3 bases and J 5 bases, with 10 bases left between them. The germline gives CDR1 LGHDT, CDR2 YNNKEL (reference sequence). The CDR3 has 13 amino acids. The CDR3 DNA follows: TGTGCCAGCAGCCATCCCCTTCAGGAGACCCAGTACTTC. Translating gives CASSHPLQETQYF.

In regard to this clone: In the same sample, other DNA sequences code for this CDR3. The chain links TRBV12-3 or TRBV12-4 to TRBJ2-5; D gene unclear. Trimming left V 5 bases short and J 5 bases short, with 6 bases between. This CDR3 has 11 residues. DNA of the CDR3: TGTGCCAGCAGTGTTCAGGAGACCCAGTACTTC. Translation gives CASSVQETQYF.

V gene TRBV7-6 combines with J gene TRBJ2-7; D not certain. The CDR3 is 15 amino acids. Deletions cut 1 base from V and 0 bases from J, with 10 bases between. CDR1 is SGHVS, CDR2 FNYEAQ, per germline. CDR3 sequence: CASSLGSSFSYEQYF. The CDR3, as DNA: TGTGCCAGCAGCTTAGGCAGTTCCTTCTCCTACGAGCAGTACTTC.

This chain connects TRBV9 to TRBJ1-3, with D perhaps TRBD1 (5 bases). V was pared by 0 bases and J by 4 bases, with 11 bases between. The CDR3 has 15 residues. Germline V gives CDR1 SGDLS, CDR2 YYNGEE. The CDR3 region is CASSVGQGNGNTIYF. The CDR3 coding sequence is TGTGCCAGCAGCGTAGGGCAGGGAAACGGAAACACCATATATTTT.

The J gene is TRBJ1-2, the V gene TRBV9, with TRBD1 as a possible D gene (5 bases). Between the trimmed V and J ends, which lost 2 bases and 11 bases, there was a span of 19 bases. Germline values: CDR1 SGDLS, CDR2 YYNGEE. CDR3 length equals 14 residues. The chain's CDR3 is CASSVSPLTEFYTF. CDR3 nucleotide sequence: TGTGCCAGCAGCGTGTCCCCTTTGACAGAATTTTACACCTTC.

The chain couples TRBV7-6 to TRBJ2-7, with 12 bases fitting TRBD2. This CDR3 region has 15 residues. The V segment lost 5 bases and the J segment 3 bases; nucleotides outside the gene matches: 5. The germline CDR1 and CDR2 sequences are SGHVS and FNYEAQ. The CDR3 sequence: CASSPGTSGLYEQYF. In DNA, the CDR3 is TGTGCCAGCAGCCCCGGGACTAGCGGGCTCTACGAGCAGTACTTC.

CDR3 coding DNA: TGTGCCAGCAGTCCAGTCCTAGCGGGAGGGCACGAGCAGTACTTC. This gives the protein CASSPVLAGGHEQYF. This rearrangement joins TRBV28 to TRBJ2-7; 12 positions agree with TRBD2. The V gene end was trimmed by 5 bases and the J gene end by 5 bases; junction bases not matched to a gene: 7. The CDR3 spans 15 residues. Germline values: CDR1 MDHEN, CDR2 SYDVKM.

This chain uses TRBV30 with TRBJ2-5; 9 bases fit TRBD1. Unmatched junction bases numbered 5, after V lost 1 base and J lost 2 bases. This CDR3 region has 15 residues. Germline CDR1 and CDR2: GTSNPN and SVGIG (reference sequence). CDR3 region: CAWSGGQGGQETQYF. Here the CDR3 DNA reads TGTGCCTGGAGTGGGGGACAGGGTGGGCAAGAGACCCAGTACTTC. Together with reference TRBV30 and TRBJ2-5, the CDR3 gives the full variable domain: SQTIHQWPATLVQPVGSPLSLECTVEGTSNPNLYWYRQAAGRGLQLLFYSVGIGQISSEVPQNLSASRPQDRQFILSSKKLLLSDSGFYLCAWSGGQGGQETQYFGPGTRLLVL.

CDR3 amino acids: CASRQESGDYNEQFF. In nucleotides, the CDR3 is TGTGCCAGCAGGCAGGAGTCTGGGGATTACAATGAGCAGTTCTTC. The chain has TRBV2 and TRBJ2-1; D unclear. Trimming cost V 6 bases and J 4 bases, with 16 bases left between them. This CDR3 is 15 amino acids long. CDR1 and CDR2 from the germline V gene are SNHLY and FYNNEI.

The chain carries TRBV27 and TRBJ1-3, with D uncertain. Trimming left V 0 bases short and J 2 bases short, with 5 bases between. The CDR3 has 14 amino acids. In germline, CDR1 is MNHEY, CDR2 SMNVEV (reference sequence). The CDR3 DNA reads TGTGCCAGCAGTTTATCTGGGGCTGGAAACACCATATATTTT. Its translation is CASSLSGAGNTIYF.

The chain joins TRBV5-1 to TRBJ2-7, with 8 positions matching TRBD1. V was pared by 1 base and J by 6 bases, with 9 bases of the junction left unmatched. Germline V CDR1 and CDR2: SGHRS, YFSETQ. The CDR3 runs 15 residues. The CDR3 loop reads CASSLYETGALEQYF. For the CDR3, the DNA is TGCGCCAGCAGCTTGTACGAGACAGGGGCCCTCGAGCAGTACTTC.

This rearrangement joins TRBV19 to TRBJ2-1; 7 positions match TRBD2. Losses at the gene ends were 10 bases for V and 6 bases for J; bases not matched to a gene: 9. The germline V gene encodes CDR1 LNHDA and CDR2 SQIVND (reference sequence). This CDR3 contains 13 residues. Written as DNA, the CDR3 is TGTGCCATCGGACTAGGAGGGGTCAATGAGCAGTTCTTC. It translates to CAIGLGGVNEQFF.

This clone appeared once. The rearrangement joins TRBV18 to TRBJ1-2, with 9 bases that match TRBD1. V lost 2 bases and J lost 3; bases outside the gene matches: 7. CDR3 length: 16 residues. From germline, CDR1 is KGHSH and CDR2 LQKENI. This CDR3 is CASSPRGQGMDYGYTF. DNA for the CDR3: TGTGCCAGCTCACCAAGAGGACAGGGGATGGACTATGGCTACACCTTC.